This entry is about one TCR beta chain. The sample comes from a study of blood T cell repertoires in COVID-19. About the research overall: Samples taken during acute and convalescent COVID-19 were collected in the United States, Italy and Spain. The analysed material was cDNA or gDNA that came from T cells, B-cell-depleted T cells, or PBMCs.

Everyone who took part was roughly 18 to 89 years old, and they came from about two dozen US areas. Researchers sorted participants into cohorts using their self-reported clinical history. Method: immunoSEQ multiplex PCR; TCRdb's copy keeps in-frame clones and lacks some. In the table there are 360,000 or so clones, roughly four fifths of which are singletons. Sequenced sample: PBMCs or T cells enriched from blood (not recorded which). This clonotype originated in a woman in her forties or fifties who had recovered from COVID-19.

The CDR3 DNA reads TGTGCCAGCAGCCCTCCCCGCCTCGGGGGGACTTCACCCCTCCACTTT. Translating gives CASSPPRLGGTSPLHF. V and J are TRBV7-2 and TRBJ1-6; a weak D match, TRBD1 (5 bases). CDR1 SGHTA and CDR2 FQGNSA come from the germline V gene. The CDR3 contains 16 residues. Trimming took off 5 bases at V and 9 bases at J, with 20 bases between the two ends. Filled out from reference TRBV7-2 and TRBJ1-6, the complete variable domain reads GAGVSQSPSNKVTEKGKDVELRCDPISGHTALYWYRQSLGQGLEFLIYFQGNSAPDKSGLPSDRFSAERTGGSVSTLTIQRTQQEDSAVYLCASSPPRLGGTSPLHFGNGTRLTVT.